This T cell receptor beta chain derives from a study of blood T cell repertoires in COVID-19. On the study more broadly: Spain, Italy and the United States supplied samples that represented acute and convalescent COVID-19. Sources were T cells, B-cell-depleted T cells, or PBMCs; the material itself was cDNA or gDNA.

As originally analysed: Reference gene primers were amplified, and this amplification served to estimate nucleated cell counts. Clones were read by immunoSEQ multiplex PCR, and TCRdb kept only the in-frame ones, dropping some. D and trimming were read from the DNA, whereas the V and J calls and clone size are those reported in that table. The sample consists of approximately 350,000 clones, under 95% of them appearing once. Trimming took 6 bases from V and 9 from J, leaving 11 bases between them. CDR3 length: 11 residues. The TCR originated in a woman between 18 and 29 years old who had recovered from COVID-19. Input material: peripheral blood. The chain uses TRBV12-3 or TRBV12-4 and TRBJ1-1; D perhaps matches TRBD1 (5 bases). CDR3 nucleotide sequence: TGTGCCAGCAGGATGACAGCTAAAGCTTTCTTT. Translation: CASRMTAKAFF.